This passage covers 22 T cell receptor beta chains from one sample sequenced in a study of OX40 agonist ivuxolimab in advanced cancers. Here immunoSEQ multiplex PCR was the method, and the copy in TCRdb shows in-frame clones only, minus some. The table lists 60,000 or so clones, around 80% of them singletons. This specimen consisted of CD4+ or CD8+ T cells sorted from blood, obtained in a trial of the OX40 agonist ivuxolimab. Source of these receptors: an adult with an advanced solid tumor such as melanoma, head and neck, liver or kidney cancer.

The gene calls are TRBV2 and TRBJ1-5; D ambiguous. The CDR3 sequence is 15 residues long. Germline V lookup: CDR1 SNHLY, CDR2 FYNNEI. V lost 4 bases and J lost 7, with 17 bases in between. CDR3 DNA: TGTGCCAGCAGTGCCCCGACGAGGGTGAGGCAGCCCCAGCATTTT. Translating it yields CASSAPTRVRQPQHF.

This clone was seen a few times. Other DNA variants within this sample encode the same CDR3. CDR3 DNA sequence: TGTGCCATCAGGGGGACGGCAACTAATGAAAAACTGTTTTTT. Translating it yields CAIRGTATNEKLFF. The chain has TRBV10-3 and TRBJ1-4; a weak D match, TRBD1 (5 bases). The CDR3 extends over 14 amino acids. V shed 6 bases and J shed 0 bases, with 8 bases lying between them. The V gene's germline CDR1 is ENHRY and CDR2 SYGVKD.

V and J are TRBV18 and TRBJ2-1; D may match TRBD1 or TRBD2 (6 bases each). CDR3 length: 16 residues. Germline V gives CDR1 KGHSH, CDR2 LQKENI. With 8 bases removed from V and 6 bases from J, the gap between germline ends came to 23 bases. The chain's CDR3 is CASHPLGGEAGNEQFF. The CDR3 DNA reads as TGTGCCAGCCACCCGCTGGGGGGCGAAGCGGGCAATGAGCAGTTCTTC.

The CDR3 DNA reads as TGTGCCAGCAGCACCCGACTAGCGGGTCCTCAAGAGACCCAGTACTTC. Its translation: CASSTRLAGPQETQYF. The chain links TRBV7-2 to TRBJ2-5; 10 bases fit TRBD2. The CDR3 runs to 16 residues. CDR1 and CDR2 (germline): SGHTA, FQGNSA. Unmatched junction bases numbered 8, after V lost 5 bases and J lost 2 bases. Based on the CDR3 plus reference TRBV7-2 and TRBJ2-5, the full variable domain is GAGVSQSPSNKVTEKGKDVELRCDPISGHTALYWYRQSLGQGLEFLIYFQGNSAPDKSGLPSDRFSAERTGGSVSTLTIQRTQQEDSAVYLCASSTRLAGPQETQYFGPGTRLLVL.

This chain uses TRBV7-9 with TRBJ2-5, with D possibly being TRBD2 (7 bases). CDR3 length: 18 amino acids. CDR1 is SEHNR, CDR2 FQNEAQ, per germline (reference sequence). Trimming removed 5 bases at V and 2 bases at J, with 24 bases between. CDR3: CASSRPKGGAPLQETQYF. In nucleotides, the CDR3 is TGTGCCAGCAGCCGACCAAAGGGGGGGGCCCCGCTACAAGAGACCCAGTACTTC.

The rearrangement joins TRBV10-3 to TRBJ1-2; D is undetermined. Germline V CDR1 and CDR2: ENHRY, SYGVKD. The CDR3 consists of 14 residues. V gave up 1 base and J gave up 8 bases, with 14 bases separating them. The CDR3 here is CAISELEGTYGYTF. The CDR3 region has the DNA TGTGCCATCAGTGAGTTGGAGGGCACCTACGGCTACACCTTC.

Only a few counts were recorded for this clone. The chain employs TRBV5-1 and TRBJ1-1; the D is unclear. This CDR3 contains 15 residues. From germline, CDR1 is SGHRS and CDR2 YFSETQ. V was cut by 2 bases and J by 3 bases, with 14 bases left in between. The CDR3 reads CASSLVSGMDTEAFF. CDR3 bases: TGCGCCAGCAGCTTAGTTTCGGGAATGGACACTGAAGCTTTCTTT.

This rearrangement joins TRBV2 to TRBJ1-2, with D maybe TRBD1 (5 bases). The CDR3 consists of 13 residues. The ends were cut back, 1 base at V and 7 bases at J, with 10 bases in the middle. Germline CDR1 is SNHLY and CDR2 is FYNNEI. The chain's CDR3 is CASSEGGAAGYTF. The DNA for the CDR3 is TGTGCCAGCAGTGAAGGGGGCGCGGCTGGCTACACCTTC.

In DNA, the CDR3 is TGCGCCAGCAGGGGCGGCGGGGGCGAGGGTTTTGAGACCCAGTACTTC. This codes for CASRGGGGEGFETQYF. V gene TRBV5-1 combines with J gene TRBJ2-5; maybe TRBD2 (7 bases). Germline V gene data show CDR1 as SGHRS and CDR2 as YFSETQ. CDR3 size: 16 residues. V was trimmed by 5 bases and J by 5 bases, leaving 22 bases between them.

The chain has TRBV5-1 and TRBJ2-3; TRBD1 aligns across 12 bases. CDR3 length equals 15 residues. Germline V gene lookup returns CDR1 SGHRS and CDR2 YFSETQ. Trimming at V came to 2 bases and at J to 4 bases, leaving 2 bases not matched to a gene. The CDR3 protein is CASSLGTGGADTQYF. DNA of the CDR3: TGCGCCAGCAGCTTAGGGACAGGGGGCGCAGATACGCAGTATTTT.

This chain joins TRBV4-3 and TRBJ2-3; D perhaps matches TRBD2 (6 bases). The V end was cut by 4 bases, the J end by 1 base, with 15 bases between. The CDR3 is 16 residues long. Germline V gene lookup returns CDR1 LGHNA and CDR2 YSLEER. CDR3 sequence (DNA): TGCGCCAGCAGCCTCAACGGGGCTAGCGGCACAGATACGCAGTATTTT. Its translation is CASSLNGASGTDTQYF.

The chain is built from TRBV5-1 and TRBJ1-2; no reliable D call. The CDR3 is 15 residues long. The germline gives CDR1 SGHRS, CDR2 YFSETQ. V lost 3 bases and J 0 bases, leaving 12 bases between the germline ends. For the CDR3, the DNA is TGCGCCAGCAGCTCCTCCGGGATAGCTAACTATGGCTACACCTTC. Translating gives CASSSSGIANYGYTF.

The chain joins TRBV14 to TRBJ2-1, with 7 bases aligning to TRBD1. The CDR3 covers 14 residues. Germline V gene data show CDR1 as SGHDN and CDR2 as FVKESK. V was clipped by 3 bases and J by 8 bases; unmatched bases: 7. The CDR3 reads CASSQLTGRDEQFF. CDR3 sequence (DNA): TGTGCCAGCAGCCAGCTGACAGGGCGCGATGAGCAGTTCTTC.

The V and J genes are TRBV7-2 and TRBJ1-2; D is possibly TRBD1 (6 bases). Germline V gene data show CDR1 as SGHTA and CDR2 as FQGNSA. V lost 0 bases to trimming and J lost 7 bases, with 15 bases between them. The CDR3 runs 15 residues. CDR3 sequence: CASSLAGGAVGGYTF. The CDR3 region has the DNA TGTGCCAGCAGCTTAGCAGGGGGGGCAGTCGGTGGCTACACCTTC.

This clone was picked up one time. The chain couples TRBV12-5 to TRBJ2-5; D possibly matches TRBD1 or TRBD2 (5 bases each). Germline V gene lookup returns CDR1 LGHNT and CDR2 FRNRAP. This CDR3 has 14 residues. V shed 4 bases and J shed 5 bases, with 14 bases lying between them. CDR3 in amino acids: CASGSDSREETQYF. The DNA of the CDR3 is TGTGCTAGTGGTTCCGATTCCAGGGAGGAGACCCAGTACTTC.

The J gene is TRBJ1-1, the V gene TRBV7-2; no clear D gene. Germline V gene lookup returns CDR1 SGHTA and CDR2 FQGNSA. Deletions cut 5 bases from V and 6 bases from J, with 16 bases between. The CDR3 runs 14 residues. CDR3 sequence (DNA): TGTGCCAGCAGCAGAGATATGAGTGGCGCTGAAGCTTTCTTT. It codes for CASSRDMSGAEAFF.

This clone is a singleton in its sample. The chain combines TRBV6-5 with TRBJ1-4; TRBD1 might be the D (5 bases). V gave up 2 bases and J gave up 1 base, with 11 bases separating them. The CDR3 length is 16 residues. In germline, CDR1 is MNHEY, CDR2 SVGAGI. CDR3 region: CASSYLGGRTNEKLFF. DNA for the CDR3: TGTGCCAGCAGTTACCTTGGGGGACGAACTAATGAAAAACTGTTTTTT.

The chain combines TRBV14 with TRBJ1-4; 12 bases map to TRBD1. The CDR3 contains 16 residues. CDR1 and CDR2 (germline): SGHDN, FVKESK. Trimming took 5 bases from V and 7 from J; bases not matched to a gene: 8. The chain's CDR3 is CASSGPGTGGVEKLFF. In DNA form, the CDR3 reads TGTGCCAGCAGCGGTCCCGGGACAGGGGGCGTTGAAAAACTGTTTTTT.

This clone was observed a handful of times. The chain uses TRBV6-1 and TRBJ2-1, with unresolved D. Germline V gene lookup returns CDR1 MNHNS and CDR2 SASEGT. Trimming shortened V by 5 bases and J by 9 bases, and 8 bases separated the two germline ends. CDR3 length equals 11 residues. CDR3 in amino acids: CASSPPGEQFF. CDR3 bases: TGTGCCAGCAGTCCACCAGGTGAGCAGTTCTTC.

The rearrangement joins TRBV9 to TRBJ1-2, with D unclear. Germline lookup yields CDR1 SGDLS and CDR2 YYNGEE. CDR3 length equals 17 residues. Trimming pared 0 bases from V and 5 bases from J, leaving 20 bases between. CDR3 protein: CASSVETAGNRNYGYTF. The CDR3 nucleotides read TGTGCCAGCAGCGTAGAGACGGCGGGGAATCGGAATTATGGCTACACCTTC.

The chain joins TRBV28 to TRBJ2-5; unclear D gene. This CDR3 contains 14 residues. Germline V CDR1 and CDR2: MDHEN, SYDVKM. With 0 bases removed from V and 4 bases from J, the gap between germline ends came to 9 bases. The CDR3 bases are TGTGCCAGCAGTTTATGGTCAGCCCTAGAGACCCAGTACTTC. Protein sequence: CASSLWSALETQYF.

About this clone itself: Other DNA sequences of this sample code for an identical CDR3. This chain links TRBV6-1 with TRBJ1-4, with 8 bases that match TRBD1. Germline V gene sequence: CDR1 MNHNS, CDR2 SASEGT. This CDR3 contains 15 residues. J gave up 8 bases and V 2 bases, and 7 bases lay outside the gene matches. Here the CDR3 DNA reads TGTGCCAGCAGTGAAAGGGGACGGGACAGGGAAAAACTGTTTTTT. The encoded protein is CASSERGRDREKLFF.